This T cell receptor beta chain originates from a study of vaccination effects on CD4 cells after COVID-19. Study-level background: Approximately 2.1 million PBMC were placed in each well, which was supplemented with 10 IU/ml IL-2 and roughly 10 ug/ml peptides. General study results and limits: Clones of infection and vaccine origin contracted markedly late after vaccination.

Following culture for about 11 days, CD4+ T cells were isolated. Half-medium exchanges with IL-2 medium took place on days 3 and 7. Produced via immunoSEQ multiplex PCR; TCRdb's table is partial and in-frame only. The sample holds tens of thousands of clones, roughly 80% seen once. As regards this clone: The antigen remains unidentified.

Sequencing used CD4+ T cells from PBMCs cultured without peptide, obtained before COVID-19 vaccination. This TCR derives from a human donor who had a prior SARS-CoV-2 infection.

The CDR3 DNA follows: TGTGCCAGCAGCCAAGACTCCCAACGGAGTATGAACACTGAAGCTTTCTTT. Translated: CASSQDSQRSMNTEAFF. This rearrangement joins TRBV4-2 to TRBJ1-1, with D hard to call. CDR1 is LGHNA, CDR2 YNFKEQ, per germline. With 0 bases removed from V and 0 bases from J, the gap between germline ends came to 14 bases. There are 17 residues in the CDR3.